The subject of this entry is one TCR beta chain. Positive CCR7 selection of CD45RO-negative cells yielded the naive CD8 cells, and terminally differentiated effector memory CD45RA+ cells were excluded. This entry comes from a study of shared clonotypes between healthy human individuals. The protocol was immunoSEQ multiplex PCR, while the TCRdb copy is restricted to in-frame clones and leaves out a portion. Of about 2 million clones listed, over 85% are singletons. Trimming removed 2 bases at V and 7 bases at J, with 7 bases between. This CDR3 has 12 amino acids. The germline CDR1 and CDR2 sequences are SGHDT and YYEEEE.

Material for sequencing was naive CD8+ T cells sorted from blood. The origin of this receptor is a young man in good health. V usage is TRBV5-6 and J usage is TRBJ1-5; tentative D call: TRBD1 (5 bases). CDR3 protein: CASSFGDQPQHF. CDR3 bases: TGTGCCAGCAGCTTCGGGGACCAGCCCCAGCATTTT.